Presented here are 17 T cell receptor beta chains from one specimen sequenced in a study of cytomegalovirus exposure and HLA in healthy donors. The primer mix had 60 Vbeta and 13 Jbeta primers. Some clones are missing from TCRdb's copy, which holds only in-frame ones; the method was immunoSEQ multiplex PCR. Of around 37,000 clones in the sample, approximately 80% were seen once. Sequences were obtained from PBMCs. These receptors originate from a woman under 30 in good health and CMV-seropositive.

This clone has a single count. V is TRBV19 and J is TRBJ1-2; D not resolved. The germline gives CDR1 LNHDA, CDR2 SQIVND (reference sequence). The V end was cut by 0 bases, the J end by 7 bases, with 12 bases between. This CDR3 region has 14 residues. CDR3 DNA sequence: TGTGCCAGTAGTATAGATTCACGGTCGGGTGGCTACACCTTC. Its protein product is CASSIDSRSGGYTF. The full variable domain, in which reference TRBV19 and TRBJ1-2 provide the parts outside the CDR3, is DGGITQSPKYLFRKEGQNVTLSCEQNLNHDAMYWYRQDPGQGLRLIYYSQIVNDFQKGDIAEGYSVSREKKESFPLTVTSAQKNPTAFYLCASSIDSRSGGYTFGSGTRLTVV.

The count of this clone is one. One end of the junction does not line up with germline, which may come from a read error. This sequence joins TRBV7-7 and TRBJ2-5, with D perhaps TRBD2 (6 bases). This CDR3 has 17 residues. Germline lookup yields CDR1 SSHAT and CDR2 FNYEAQ (reference sequence). Here the CDR3 DNA reads TGTGCTAGCAGCAGGATGCGGAGGGACCAACCAAAAGAGACCCAGTACTTC. Protein sequence: CASSRMRRDQPKETQYF. Filled out from reference TRBV7-7 and TRBJ2-5, the complete variable domain reads GAGVSQSPRYKVTKRGQDVTLRCDPISSHATLYWYQQALGQGPEFLTYFNYEAQPDKSGLPSDRFSAERPEGSISTLTIQRTEQRDSAMYRCASSRMRRDQPKETQYFGPGTRLLVL.

The chain carries TRBV6-4 and TRBJ2-1; 10 positions agree with TRBD2. After removal of 2 bases from V and 5 bases from J, the junction contained 15 bases not matched to a gene. CDR1 MRHNA and CDR2 SNTAGT come from the germline V gene. This CDR3 is 19 amino acids long. DNA of the CDR3: TGTGCCAGCAGTGACGCTAGCGGGAGCGAAAACGGTACGCACAATGAGCAGTTCTTC. Protein: CASSDASGSENGTHNEQFF.

This chain uses TRBV5-4 with TRBJ2-7, with TRBD2 matching over 7 bases. Unmatched junction bases numbered 9, after V lost 0 bases and J lost 0 bases. This CDR3 has 17 residues. Germline V CDR1 and CDR2: SGHNT, YYREEE (reference sequence). The CDR3 DNA is TGTGCCAGCAGCTTGGACCCCAGCGGGGTTTACTCCTACGAGCAGTACTTC. This gives the protein CASSLDPSGVYSYEQYF.

The V call is TRBV4-1, the J call TRBJ2-7, with a tentative D call TRBD2 (6 bases). Germline assignment: CDR1 MGHRA and CDR2 YSYEKL. This CDR3 region has 13 residues. Trimming shortened V by 4 bases and J by 1 base, and 8 bases separated the two germline ends. CDR3 amino acids: CASSLADSYEQYF. The CDR3 region has the DNA TGCGCCAGCAGCCTAGCGGATTCCTACGAGCAGTACTTC.

The chain recombines TRBV18 with TRBJ1-6; no reliable D call. CDR3 length: 13 residues. Germline V gene data show CDR1 as KGHSH and CDR2 as LQKENI. V was pared by 3 bases and J by 9 bases, with 9 bases between. CDR3 amino acids: CASSPKEGSPLHF. DNA of the CDR3: TGTGCCAGCTCACCGAAAGAGGGTTCACCCCTCCACTTT.

The chain employs TRBV6-6 and TRBJ1-5; D call uncertain. The CDR3 extends over 12 amino acids. From germline, CDR1 is MNHNY and CDR2 SVGAGI (reference sequence). Trimming stripped 4 bases from V and 5 bases from J, with 6 bases between. The CDR3 reads CASSSGDQPQHF. The CDR3, as DNA: TGTGCCAGCAGTTCGGGAGATCAGCCCCAGCATTTT.

The rearrangement uses TRBV4-2 and TRBJ2-1; 7 nucleotides align to TRBD1. The trim removed 4 bases at V and 8 bases at J, leaving 11 bases unmatched. Germline-derived CDR1 and CDR2 are LGHNA and YNFKEQ. The CDR3 runs to 15 residues. As DNA, the CDR3 is TGTGCCAGCAGCCCCCAGGCACAGGGGACGGATGAGCAGTTCTTC. It specifies CASSPQAQGTDEQFF.

This clone occurred once. V is TRBV4-1 and J is TRBJ2-3; 10 bases map to TRBD1. This CDR3 is built from 14 residues. Germline CDR1 MGHRA, CDR2 YSYEKL. With 4 bases clipped from V and 2 bases from J, the junction kept 0 bases outside the gene matches. The CDR3 reads CASSRQGATDTQYF. The CDR3 region has the DNA TGCGCCAGCAGCCGACAGGGGGCCACAGATACGCAGTATTTT.

The CDR3 DNA is TGTGCCATCAGTGAGTCGCTCAGATCCAAAAGACTAGCGGTGACCTACGAGCAGTACTTC. It translates to CAISESLRSKRLAVTYEQYF. This chain joins TRBV10-3 and TRBJ2-7; TRBD2 matches 9 bases. J gave up 2 bases and V 0 bases, and 17 bases lay outside the gene matches. This CDR3 spans 20 amino acids. Germline V gene lookup returns CDR1 ENHRY and CDR2 SYGVKD.

The CDR3 spells CASSPDRTGQETQYF. The CDR3 DNA is TGTGCCAGCAGCCCGGATCGGACAGGACAAGAGACCCAGTACTTC. The gene calls are TRBV5-6 and TRBJ2-5; 7 bases are a match to TRBD1. J lost 2 bases, V lost 4 bases, and 8 bases had no gene match. In germline, CDR1 is SGHDT, CDR2 YYEEEE. The CDR3 is 15 residues long.

The chain employs TRBV18 and TRBJ2-7; D may be TRBD1 (7 bases). Germline V gives CDR1 KGHSH, CDR2 LQKENI. The CDR3 has 23 residues. Trimming removed 3 bases from V and 1 base from J, with 37 bases in between. DNA for the CDR3: TGTGCCAGCTCACCCCAAAAACAACAGGGGCCCCATGGTAGCGGACTCACATCCTACGAGCAGTACTTC. It codes for CASSPQKQQGPHGSGLTSYEQYF.

The CDR3 bases are TGTGCCAGCAGCCAGCTAGCGGGAGTAACTGAGCAGTTCTTC. Amino acid sequence: CASSQLAGVTEQFF. This rearrangement joins TRBV14 to TRBJ2-1, with 10 bases identical to TRBD2. With 3 bases clipped from V and 9 bases from J, the junction kept 5 bases outside the gene matches. Germline-derived CDR1 and CDR2 are SGHDN and FVKESK. CDR3 length equals 14 residues. Based on the CDR3 plus reference TRBV14 and TRBJ2-1, the full variable domain is EAGVTQFPSHSVIEKGQTVTLRCDPISGHDNLYWYRRVMGKEIKFLLHFVKESKQDESGMPNNRFLAERTGGTYSTLKVQPAELEDSGVYFCASSQLAGVTEQFFGPGTRLTVL.

The CDR3 bases are TGTGCCAGCAGCCCGGGACAGGGGGCTGTCTATGAGCAGTTCTTC. Protein: CASSPGQGAVYEQFF. The gene calls are TRBV7-8 and TRBJ2-1; the match to TRBD1 covers 12 bases. V was clipped by 5 bases and J by 8 bases; unmatched bases: 7. This CDR3 contains 15 residues. Germline V gene data show CDR1 as SGHVS and CDR2 as FQNEAQ.

The rearrangement links TRBV4-3 to TRBJ1-2; no reliable D call. Looked up from germline, CDR1 is LGHNA and CDR2 is YSLEER. The CDR3 totals 15 residues. V was clipped by 1 base and J by 2 bases, with 11 bases between them. The CDR3, as DNA: TGCGCCAGCAGCCAAGGAATTTCAGGCAACTATGGCTACACCTTC. This gives the protein CASSQGISGNYGYTF.

The CDR3 sequence: CSVEVAGGDGELFF. CDR3 nucleotides: TGCAGCGTTGAAGTGGCAGGGGGCGACGGGGAGCTGTTTTTT. This rearrangement joins TRBV29-1 to TRBJ2-2; 8 positions agree with TRBD1. The CDR3 extends over 14 amino acids. Germline assignment: CDR1 SQVTM and CDR2 ANQGSEA. V gave up 1 base and J gave up 7 bases; unmatched junction bases: 5.

This clone was seen only once. The rearrangement joins TRBV27 to TRBJ2-4, with D maybe TRBD2 (6 bases). CDR1 is MNHEY and CDR2 is SMNVEV in the germline V gene (reference sequence). CDR3 length equals 15 residues. V dropped 3 bases and J dropped 3 bases, with 12 bases sitting between them. In nucleotides, the CDR3 is TGTGCCAGCAGTTTCCGGGACTTTAACAAAAACATTCAGTACTTC. Translated: CASSFRDFNKNIQYF.